The 9 T cell receptor beta chains below were found in one sample sequenced in a study of cytomegalovirus exposure and HLA in healthy donors. A multiplex PCR was run with 60 Vbeta primers and 13 Jbeta primers. Only in-frame clones appear in the TCRdb table, and some are missing; sequencing was by immunoSEQ multiplex PCR. The sample lists under 200,000 clones; around three quarters were seen once. Material: PBMCs. All receptors come from a woman in her twenties or thirties in good health and CMV-seronegative.

V and J are TRBV5-6 and TRBJ2-7; 7 nucleotides line up with TRBD1. V shed 0 bases and J 2 bases; nucleotides not matched to a gene: 2. The CDR3 runs to 14 residues. Germline CDR1 SGHDT, CDR2 YYEEEE. CDR3 nucleotide sequence: TGTGCCAGCAGCTTGGCGACAGGGCCCTACGAGCAGTACTTC. Amino acid sequence: CASSLATGPYEQYF.

This clone appeared a single time. The rearrangement links TRBV19 to TRBJ1-1; D remains ambiguous. There are 15 residues in the CDR3. Trimming pared 7 bases from V and 1 base from J, leaving 16 bases between. Germline V gene lookup returns CDR1 LNHDA and CDR2 SQIVND (reference sequence). In DNA, the CDR3 is TGTGCCAGTACCTCACAGACTACGGGGAACACTGAAGCTTTCTTT. Its translation: CASTSQTTGNTEAFF.

V and J are TRBV4-3 and TRBJ2-7, with a weak D call TRBD2 (6 bases). The CDR3 runs to 15 residues. In germline, CDR1 is LGHNA, CDR2 YSLEER. Trimming took off 1 base at V and 3 bases at J, with 13 bases between the two ends. For the CDR3, the DNA is TGCGCCAGCAGCCAAGGGCTCGGCGGGGTCTACGAGCAGTACTTC. Protein sequence: CASSQGLGGVYEQYF.

The J gene is TRBJ2-7, the V gene TRBV7-9; 9 bases are a match to TRBD1. CDR3 size: 16 residues. The germline gives CDR1 SEHNR, CDR2 FQNEAQ (reference sequence). J was trimmed by 6 bases and V by 2 bases; bases with no gene match: 11. The CDR3, as DNA: TGTGCCAGCAGCTTACTTCCAGGGACAGGGAGTTTCGAGCAGTACTTC. It translates to CASSLLPGTGSFEQYF.

V usage is TRBV6-7 and J usage is TRBJ1-4; D not resolved. TRBV6-7 is filed as an ORF, its function uncertain. The germline V and J ends were trimmed by 2 bases and 7 bases, with 17 bases remaining between them. This CDR3 is built from 16 residues. The DNA of the CDR3 is TGTGCCAGCAGTTACCCGGGTGGAGGCAAGGGTGAAAAACTGTTTTTT. This translates into CASSYPGGGKGEKLFF.

The chain couples TRBV19 to TRBJ2-1; a weak D match, TRBD1 (6 bases). This CDR3 has 16 residues. In germline, CDR1 is LNHDA, CDR2 SQIVND (reference sequence). Between the trimmed V and J ends, which lost 5 bases and 0 bases, there was a span of 14 bases. The CDR3 bases are TGTGCCAGTAGTCTTCGACAGGCCACCTCCTACAATGAGCAGTTCTTC. It specifies CASSLRQATSYNEQFF.

This chain connects TRBV9 to TRBJ2-6; the match to TRBD2 covers 8 bases. Germline V gene lookup returns CDR1 SGDLS and CDR2 YYNGEE. The V and J ends lost 4 bases and 3 bases, in that order; junction bases with no gene match: 12. This CDR3 region has 18 residues. CDR3 DNA: TGTGCCAGCAGCCCCAGCGGGAGAATTCTAGGTGGGGCCAACGTCCTGACTTTC. Its translation: CASSPSGRILGGANVLTF.

This chain connects TRBV9 to TRBJ2-4; no firm D call. This CDR3 has 14 residues. CDR1 is SGDLS and CDR2 is YYNGEE in the germline V gene. V gave up 0 bases and J gave up 7 bases, with 11 bases separating them. DNA for the CDR3: TGTGCCAGCAGCGTAGACATGTTGGGCAACATTCAGTACTTC. Protein: CASSVDMLGNIQYF.

This clone was detected only a few times. V is TRBV7-2 and J is TRBJ2-3; TRBD2 matches 8 bases. The CDR3 length is 15 residues. Germline CDR1 is SGHTA and CDR2 is FQGNSA. V shed 3 bases and J 6 bases; nucleotides not matched to a gene: 8. The CDR3 nucleotides read TGTGCCAGCAGCTTCTCCGGGACTAGGGGCGATACGCAGTATTTT. As protein: CASSFSGTRGDTQYF. Variable domain in full (rest from reference TRBV7-2 and TRBJ2-3): GAGVSQSPSNKVTEKGKDVELRCDPISGHTALYWYRQSLGQGLEFLIYFQGNSAPDKSGLPSDRFSAERTGGSVSTLTIQRTQQEDSAVYLCASSFSGTRGDTQYFGPGTRLTVL.